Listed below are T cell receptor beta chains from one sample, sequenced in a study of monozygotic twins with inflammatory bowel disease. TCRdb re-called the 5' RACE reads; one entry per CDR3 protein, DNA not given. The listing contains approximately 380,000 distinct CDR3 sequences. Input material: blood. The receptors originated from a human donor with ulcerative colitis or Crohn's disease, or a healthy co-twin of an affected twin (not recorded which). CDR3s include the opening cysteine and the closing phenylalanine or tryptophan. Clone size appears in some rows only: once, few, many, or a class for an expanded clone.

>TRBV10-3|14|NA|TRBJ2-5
CAISEGLAIETQYF
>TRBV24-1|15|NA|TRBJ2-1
CATSDSGVTYNEQFF
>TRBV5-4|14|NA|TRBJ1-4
CASSFGGQDEKLFF
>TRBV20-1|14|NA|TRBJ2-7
CSASSSGESYEQYF
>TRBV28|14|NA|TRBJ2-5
CASSPGPSLKTQYF
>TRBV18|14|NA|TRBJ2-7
CASSSTTIDDGQYF
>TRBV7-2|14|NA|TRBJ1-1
CASSQGRELTEAFF
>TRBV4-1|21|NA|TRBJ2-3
CASSRKLTGALGTLSTDTQYF
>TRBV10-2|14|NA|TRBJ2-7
CASRERDTSYEQYF
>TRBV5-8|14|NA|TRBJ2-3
CASSLQTSTDTQYF
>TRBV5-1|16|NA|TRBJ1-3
CASSLHQANSGNTIYF
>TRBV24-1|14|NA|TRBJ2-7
CATSETGGLYEQYF
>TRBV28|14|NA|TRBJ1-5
CASSPHRQVQPQHF
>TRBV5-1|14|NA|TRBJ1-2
CASSLDSLPGGETF
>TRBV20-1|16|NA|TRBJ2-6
CSANGRPSSGANVLTF
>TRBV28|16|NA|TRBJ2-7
CASSLSTEGRRYEQYF
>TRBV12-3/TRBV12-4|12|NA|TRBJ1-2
CASTPGGFGYTF
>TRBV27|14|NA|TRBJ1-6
CASSLRGTGSPLHF
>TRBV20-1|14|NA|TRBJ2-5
CSARSGVLSETQYF
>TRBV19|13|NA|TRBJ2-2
CASSMAGAGELFF
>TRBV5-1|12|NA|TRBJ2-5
CASSSQQETQYF
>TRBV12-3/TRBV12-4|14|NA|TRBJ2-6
CASSSGAGANVLTF
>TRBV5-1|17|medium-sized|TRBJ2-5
CASSLARDSTYQETQYF
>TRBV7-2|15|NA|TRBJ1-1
CASTFSGQLNTEAFF
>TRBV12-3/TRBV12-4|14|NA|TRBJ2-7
CASTVETGSYEQYF
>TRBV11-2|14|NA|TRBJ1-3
CASSWKQAGNTIYF
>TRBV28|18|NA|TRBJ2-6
CASRGLGSGLGGAYVLTF
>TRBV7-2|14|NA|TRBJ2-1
CASSSPKGNNEQFF
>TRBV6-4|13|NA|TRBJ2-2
CASSAKDTGEPFF
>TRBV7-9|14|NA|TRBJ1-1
CASRWGTENTEAFF
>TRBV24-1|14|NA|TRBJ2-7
CATSENRDSYEQYF
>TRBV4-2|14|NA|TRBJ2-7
CASNLNNDRYEQYF
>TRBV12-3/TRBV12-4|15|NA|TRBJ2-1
CASIQGGSSYNEQFF
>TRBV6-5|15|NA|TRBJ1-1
CASSYSATMNTEAFF
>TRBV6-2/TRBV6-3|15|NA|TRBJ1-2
CASSSAGTANYGYTF
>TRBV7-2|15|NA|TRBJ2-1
CASTRGGQSTHEQFF
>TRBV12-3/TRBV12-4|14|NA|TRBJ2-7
CASSPQGATYEQYF
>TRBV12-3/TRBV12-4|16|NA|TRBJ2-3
CASSFGGYLITDTQYF
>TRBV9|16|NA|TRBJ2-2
CASSGGTGDNTGELFF
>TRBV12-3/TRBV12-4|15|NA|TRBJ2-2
CASSRPGRDTGELFF
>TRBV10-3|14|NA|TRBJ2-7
CANGQGAPSYEQYF
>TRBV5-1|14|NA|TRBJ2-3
CASSMSIGTDTQYF
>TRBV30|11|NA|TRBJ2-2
CAWSIAGELFF
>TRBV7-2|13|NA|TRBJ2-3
CASSFIRPDTQYF
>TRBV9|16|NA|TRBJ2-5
CASSVGPSGGEETQYF